This T cell receptor (beta chain) was obtained from a study of shared clonotypes between healthy human individuals. Profiling relied on immunoSEQ multiplex PCR, and the TCRdb table lists in-frame clones only, not all of them. The sample contains around 2.1 million clones, roughly 91% of which appear only once. Trimming pared 1 base from V and 7 bases from J, leaving 14 bases between. In germline, CDR1 is SGHTA, CDR2 FQGTGA. The CDR3 is 15 residues long. The naive CD8 subset, CD45RO-negative cells positively selected for CCR7, excluded terminally differentiated effector memory CD45RA+ cells. The sequencing input was naive CD8+ T cells from PBMCs. The sequence was collected from a man younger than 35 in good health. Some clones in this sample may be carry-over from other donors' samples. V usage is TRBV7-3 and J usage is TRBJ2-1; the D gene is possibly TRBD2 (6 bases). Here the CDR3 reads CASSLKSSEQNEQFF. The CDR3 nucleotides are TGTGCCAGCAGCTTAAAGTCTAGCGAGCAAAATGAGCAGTTCTTC.